What follows are 26 T cell receptor beta chains derived from one specimen sequenced in a study of PD-1 blockade in classical Hodgkin lymphoma. Assay: immunoSEQ multiplex PCR; the TCRdb copy retains only in-frame clones and omits some. The sample records 10,000 to 15,000 clones, 79% being singletons. Autologous stem cell transplantation was followed by relapse in every patient, and brentuximab vedotin exposure varied. From thawed PBMCs, CD8+ T cells were isolated by magnetic negative selection. Sequencing was performed on CD8+ T cells from blood, taken at baseline. Receptor source: a human donor with classical Hodgkin lymphoma.

This clone was detected only a few times. The chain couples TRBV9 to TRBJ1-1; TRBD1 matches at 9 bases. CDR3 length: 17 amino acids. Germline trimming cut 0 bases from V and 5 bases from J; bases unmatched to any gene: 11. Germline assignment: CDR1 SGDLS and CDR2 YYNGEE. The DNA of the CDR3 is TGTGCCAGCAGCGTAGGTATTGGGGACAGGGTAGGGACTGAAGCTTTCTTT. It specifies CASSVGIGDRVGTEAFF.

As DNA, the CDR3 is TGTGCCAGCAGTTTAAGCATGGGGGGCAATCAGCCCCAGCATTTT. It encodes CASSLSMGGNQPQHF. This rearrangement joins TRBV27 to TRBJ1-5; D is perhaps TRBD1 (5 bases). Germline V gene data show CDR1 as MNHEY and CDR2 as SMNVEV (reference sequence). The V end lost 2 bases, the J end lost 2 bases, and 10 bases lay between the germline ends. The CDR3 is made up of 15 amino acids.

The rearrangement joins TRBV7-9 to TRBJ1-4; maybe TRBD1 (5 bases). Deletions cut 5 bases from V and 8 bases from J, with 18 bases between. Germline V CDR1 and CDR2: SEHNR, FQNEAQ (reference sequence). CDR3 length: 15 amino acids. The CDR3 spells CASSPSTGQGEKLFF. The CDR3 DNA reads TGTGCCAGCAGCCCGAGCACGGGGCAGGGCGAAAAACTGTTTTTT.

The chain links TRBV9 to TRBJ1-2; TRBD1 agrees at 11 bases. There are 16 residues in the CDR3. With V trimmed by 4 bases and J by 4 bases, 9 bases remained unmatched. CDR1 is SGDLS and CDR2 is YYNGEE in the germline V gene. The CDR3 nucleotides read TGTGCCAGCAGCCCCTGGACAGGGGGCCACCTCTATGGCTACACCTTC. Translated: CASSPWTGGHLYGYTF.

This CDR3 reads CASSQGWETMYNEQFF. The CDR3 DNA sequence: TGCGCCAGCAGCCAAGGGTGGGAGACTATGTACAATGAGCAGTTCTTC. The rearrangement joins TRBV4-3 to TRBJ2-1; possibly TRBD2 for D (5 bases). This CDR3 spans 16 amino acids. The V end lost 1 base, the J end lost 4 bases, and 14 bases lay between the germline ends. Germline V lookup: CDR1 LGHNA, CDR2 YSLEER.

CDR3 nucleotide sequence: TGTGCCTGGGAAGAAGCTTTCTTT. It codes for CAWEEAFF. This chain connects TRBV30 to TRBJ1-1; D is ambiguous. CDR3 length: 8 residues. Germline CDR1 is GTSNPN and CDR2 is SVGIG (reference sequence). Trimming took 5 bases from V and 8 from J, leaving 3 bases between them.

A note on this clone: One end of the junction fails to match germline, which may point to a read error. The J gene is TRBJ1-3, the V gene TRBV2, with a possible D match to TRBD1 (5 bases). Germline loops: CDR1 SNHLY, CDR2 FYNNEI. The CDR3 is 15 amino acids. The CDR3 loop reads CASSEVGGSENTIYF. CDR3 coding DNA: TGTGCCAGCAGTGAAGTGGGGGGATCTGAAAACACCATATATTTT.

J is TRBJ1-1 and V is TRBV9; no clear D gene. The CDR3 sequence is 13 residues long. V shed 0 bases and J shed 0 bases, with 3 bases lying between them. Per the germline V gene, CDR1 is SGDLS and CDR2 is YYNGEE. The CDR3 DNA sequence: TGTGCCAGCAGCGTAGACTTGAACACTGAAGCTTTCTTT. It specifies CASSVDLNTEAFF.

J is TRBJ1-1 and V is TRBV5-6; D is unresolved. CDR1 and CDR2 from the germline V gene are SGHDT and YYEEEE. V lost 1 base and J 5 bases, leaving 12 bases between the germline ends. The CDR3 covers 14 residues. The DNA of the CDR3 is TGTGCCAGCAGCTTGCACCCCGACGGAACTGAAGCTTTCTTT. This sequence encodes CASSLHPDGTEAFF. Combining the CDR3 with reference TRBV5-6 and TRBJ1-1 gives the whole variable domain DAGVTQSPTHLIKTRGQQVTLRCSPKSGHDTVSWYQQALGQGPQFIFQYYEEEERQRGNFPDRFSGHQFPNYSSELNVNALLLGDSALYLCASSLHPDGTEAFFGQGTRLTVV.

This sequence joins TRBV27 and TRBJ2-2, with 8 bases matching TRBD2. Germline lookup yields CDR1 MNHEY and CDR2 SMNVEV (reference sequence). J was trimmed by 5 bases and V by 7 bases; bases with no gene match: 6. The CDR3 has 14 residues. The CDR3 DNA reads as TGTGCCAGCACCAATCGGGGGGGTACCGGGGAGCTGTTTTTT. It translates to CASTNRGGTGELFF.

The chain joins TRBV6-1 to TRBJ1-2; no clear D gene. Trimming left V 9 bases short and J 2 bases short, with 16 bases between. The CDR3 has 14 residues. Looked up from germline, CDR1 is MNHNS and CDR2 is SASEGT. CDR3 nucleotide sequence: TGTGCCAGTAAACCGATTGGGAGGAACTATGGCTACACCTTC. The encoded protein is CASKPIGRNYGYTF.

This sequence joins TRBV4-1 and TRBJ1-1, with TRBD1 identical over 7 bases. V lost 3 bases and J lost 3; bases outside the gene matches: 4. Per germline, CDR1 MGHRA and CDR2 YSYEKL. This CDR3 has 14 amino acids. The CDR3 DNA reads TGCGCCAGCAGCCACATGACAGGGTACACTGAAGCTTTCTTT. Translated: CASSHMTGYTEAFF.

This sequence joins TRBV9 and TRBJ2-3; TRBD2 aligns across 11 bases. The CDR3 is made up of 17 amino acids. V was pared by 1 base and J by 3 bases, with 7 bases of the junction left unmatched. The V gene's germline CDR1 is SGDLS and CDR2 YYNGEE. CDR3 residues: CASSVRQTSGGTDTQYF. CDR3 in DNA: TGTGCCAGCAGCGTACGACAAACTAGCGGGGGAACAGATACGCAGTATTTT. The full variable domain, its missing parts supplied by reference TRBV9 and TRBJ2-3, is DSGVTQTPKHLITATGQRVTLRCSPRSGDLSVYWYQQSLDQGLQFLIQYYNGEERAKGNILERFSAQQFPDLHSELNLSSLELGDSALYFCASSVRQTSGGTDTQYFGPGTRLTVL.

The chain is built from TRBV19 and TRBJ1-2; D gene unclear. From germline, CDR1 is LNHDA and CDR2 SQIVND (reference sequence). V lost 2 bases to trimming and J lost 3 bases, with 7 bases between them. CDR3 length: 13 amino acids. CDR3 sequence: CASSIRLYYGYTF. As DNA, the CDR3 is TGTGCCAGTAGTATAAGACTATACTATGGCTACACCTTC. Looking up the rest from reference TRBV19 and TRBJ1-2 gives the full variable domain: DGGITQSPKYLFRKEGQNVTLSCEQNLNHDAMYWYRQDPGQGLRLIYYSQIVNDFQKGDIAEGYSVSREKKESFPLTVTSAQKNPTAFYLCASSIRLYYGYTFGSGTRLTVV.

The CDR3 region has the DNA TGTGCCAGCAGCGTAGTATATCAGAATTCACCCCTCCACTTT. Protein sequence: CASSVVYQNSPLHF. The genes are TRBV9 and TRBJ1-6; no reliable D call. Germline V gives CDR1 SGDLS, CDR2 YYNGEE. The length of the CDR3 is 14 residues. Trimming shortened V by 0 bases and J by 7 bases, and 8 bases separated the two germline ends.

This rearrangement joins TRBV7-9 to TRBJ2-5; D is perhaps TRBD2 (7 bases). The V gene lost 3 bases and the J gene lost 3 bases, with 14 bases spanning the gap. The CDR3 runs to 15 residues. Germline CDR1 reads SEHNR; CDR2 reads FQNEAQ (reference sequence). The CDR3 nucleotides read TGTGCCAGCAGCTTTATAAGGGGGGGCGAAGAGACCCAGTACTTC. This codes for CASSFIRGGEETQYF.

The chain has TRBV27 and TRBJ2-6; no clear D. The germline V and J ends were trimmed by 4 bases and 7 bases, with 11 bases remaining between them. CDR3 length: 14 residues. Germline V CDR1 and CDR2: MNHEY, SMNVEV (reference sequence). DNA for the CDR3: TGTGCCAGCAGTTACAGCGTCGACGCCAACGTCCTGACTTTC. Amino acid sequence: CASSYSVDANVLTF.

The rearrangement links TRBV19 to TRBJ2-3; no clear D gene. This CDR3 spans 13 amino acids. The V gene lost 5 bases and the J gene lost 1 base, with 7 bases spanning the gap. Germline V CDR1 and CDR2: LNHDA, SQIVND (reference sequence). The CDR3 here is CASSGWGTDTQYF. DNA for the CDR3: TGTGCCAGTAGTGGGTGGGGCACAGATACGCAGTATTTT.

A single count supports this clone. The gene calls are TRBV9 and TRBJ2-7; 10 bases line up with TRBD2. This CDR3 has 16 amino acids. Trimming at V came to 4 bases and at J to 2 bases, leaving 9 bases not matched to a gene. CDR1 is SGDLS and CDR2 is YYNGEE in the germline V gene. Written as DNA, the CDR3 is TGTGCCAGCAGCCCCCGGTCTAGCGGGGGACCCTACGAGCAGTACTTC. Protein sequence: CASSPRSSGGPYEQYF.

This clone has only one observation. This rearrangement joins TRBV27 to TRBJ2-7, with 8 positions matching TRBD1. The CDR3 totals 15 residues. The trim removed 5 bases at V and 2 bases at J, leaving 8 bases unmatched. The germline V gene has CDR1 MNHEY and CDR2 SMNVEV (reference sequence). CDR3 in amino acids: CASSLQTGETYEQYF. The DNA for the CDR3 is TGTGCCAGCAGTCTACAGACAGGGGAGACCTACGAGCAGTACTTC.

V gene TRBV5-6 combines with J gene TRBJ2-6; D unresolved. The CDR3 contains 15 residues. Per the germline V gene, CDR1 is SGHDT and CDR2 is YYEEEE. V was pared by 1 base and J by 15 bases, with 20 bases between. In DNA, the CDR3 is TGTGCCAGCAGCTTGACTTATATAGGGAAACACCACCTGACTTTC. Translating gives CASSLTYIGKHHLTF.

The V call is TRBV7-9, the J call TRBJ1-3; TRBD1 might be the D (5 bases). The CDR3 extends over 16 amino acids. Trimming shortened V by 5 bases and J by 0 bases, and 14 bases separated the two germline ends. Per the germline V gene, CDR1 is SEHNR and CDR2 is FQNEAQ (reference sequence). The CDR3 region is CASSAGTTNSGNTIYF. In nucleotides, the CDR3 is TGTGCCAGCAGCGCCGGGACTACCAACTCTGGAAACACCATATATTTT.

The chain uses TRBV7-8 and TRBJ2-1, with TRBD2 matching 14 bases. This CDR3 has 19 residues. Unmatched junction bases numbered 14, after V lost 5 bases and J lost 5 bases. CDR1 is SGHVS, CDR2 FQNEAQ, per germline. CDR3: CASSPRTSGGKVPNNEQFF. CDR3 DNA sequence: TGTGCCAGCAGCCCCCGGACTAGCGGGGGGAAAGTGCCAAACAATGAGCAGTTCTTC. The full variable domain, rest sourced from reference TRBV7-8 and TRBJ2-1, is GAGVSQSPRYKVAKRGQDVALRCDPISGHVSLFWYQQALGQGPEFLTYFQNEAQLDKSGLPSDRFFAERPEGSVSTLKIQRTQQEDSAVYLCASSPRTSGGKVPNNEQFFGPGTRLTVL.

The chain recombines TRBV6-1 with TRBJ1-1; 9 bases match TRBD1. There are 13 residues in the CDR3. V lost 5 bases, J lost 11 bases, and 9 bases stayed unmatched. Germline V CDR1 and CDR2: MNHNS, SASEGT. The CDR3 protein is CASSRPGQGLAFF. The CDR3 bases are TGTGCCAGCAGTAGACCGGGACAGGGTCTCGCTTTCTTT.

This clone was seen a few times. The chain couples TRBV30 to TRBJ1-6, with 7 bases fitting TRBD1. CDR3 length: 12 residues. V was pared by 3 bases and J by 7 bases, with 0 bases of the junction left unmatched. In germline, CDR1 is GTSNPN, CDR2 SVGIG (reference sequence). As DNA, the CDR3 is TGTGCCTGGAGGACAGGGAATTCACCCCTCCACTTT. Its translation is CAWRTGNSPLHF.

The CDR3 bases are TGTGCCAGCAGCTCCTCAAGTGCAACTAATGAAAAACTGTTTTTT. It encodes CASSSSSATNEKLFF. V and J are TRBV11-3 and TRBJ1-4; D is undetermined. The V gene's germline CDR1 is SGHNT and CDR2 YENEEA. V lost 4 bases and J lost 0, with 9 bases in between. CDR3 length: 15 residues.